The 24 T cell receptor beta chains presented below share a single source sample, sequenced in a study of CD4 T cells in relation to SARS-CoV-2 and coronaviruses (dated by TCRdb to the early 2020s). These TCRs are of unknown antigen specificity. CD4+ T cells from unexposed donors were collected before the COVID-19 pandemic (2011-2018). After about 10 days of culture, CD4+ T cells were isolated with the EasySep CD4+ T cell isolation kit. The method behind the library was the immunoSEQ multiplex PCR assay. TCRdb provides this immuneACCESS table in a form limited to in-frame rearrangements. Some clones are lacking; in checked studies, under half of them reflect an unresolved V gene, and why the rest are absent is not known. This sample lists about 15,000 clones; just under 80% were detected once. The top ten clonotypes cover roughly 18% of the sample. The specimen was CD4+ T cells from PBMCs, cultured in vitro. These receptors originate from a human donor in good health.

The chain is built from TRBV27 and TRBJ1-5; D uncertain. V was clipped by 6 bases and J by 4 bases, with 13 bases between them. The CDR3 sequence is 14 residues long. Germline CDR1 and CDR2: MNHEY and SMNVEV (reference sequence). CDR3 protein: CASSASTANQPQHF. CDR3 DNA: TGTGCCAGCAGCGCCAGCACAGCTAATCAGCCCCAGCATTTT.

V and J are TRBV19 and TRBJ1-4, with D hard to call. V lost 3 bases, J lost 8 bases, and 10 bases lay in between. The CDR3 consists of 13 residues. In germline, CDR1 is LNHDA, CDR2 SQIVND (reference sequence). CDR3 residues: CASSISDIEKLFF. CDR3 nucleotides: TGTGCCAGTAGTATTTCAGACATCGAAAAACTGTTTTTT.

This clone is a singleton in its sample. The chain couples TRBV3-1 (or the pseudogene TRBV3-2) to TRBJ2-2; D not resolved. This CDR3 region has 14 residues. V was pared by 1 base and J by 4 bases, with 7 bases between. Germline V gene lookup returns CDR1 LGHDT and CDR2 YNNKEL (reference sequence). The CDR3 DNA reads as TGTGCCAGCAGCCAAGTTGCGATCACCGGGGAGCTGTTTTTT. Encoded protein: CASSQVAITGELFF.

This chain uses TRBV27 with TRBJ2-7; D possibly corresponds to TRBD1 (6 bases). CDR3 length: 13 residues. Germline values: CDR1 MNHEY, CDR2 SMNVEV (reference sequence). V was cut by 7 bases and J by 1 base, with 11 bases left in between. The CDR3, as DNA: TGTGCCAGCACCACAGGGTCTTCCTACGAGCAGTACTTC. The encoded protein is CASTTGSSYEQYF.

The gene calls are TRBV25-1 and TRBJ1-2; the D is unclear. Germline-derived CDR1 and CDR2 are MGHDK and SYGVNS. Trimming took 2 bases from V and 2 from J, leaving 15 bases between them. The CDR3 sequence is 16 residues long. CDR3 DNA: TGTGCCAGCAGTGAAGTAGGAGTTCTGACCAACTATGGCTACACCTTC. Translating gives CASSEVGVLTNYGYTF.

The chain uses TRBV6-5 and TRBJ2-1; 10 positions match TRBD1. CDR1 MNHEY and CDR2 SVGAGI come from the germline V gene. This CDR3 is 13 amino acids long. Unmatched junction bases numbered 1, after V lost 3 bases and J lost 8 bases. In DNA form, the CDR3 reads TGTGCCAGCAGTTATGACAGGGGGCATGAGCAGTTCTTC. Its translation is CASSYDRGHEQFF.

The chain links TRBV6-2 or TRBV6-3 to TRBJ2-1; 8 nucleotides agree with TRBD2. The CDR3 covers 15 residues. Germline assignment: CDR1 MNHEY and CDR2 SVGEGT. With V trimmed by 5 bases and J by 8 bases, 11 bases remained unmatched. CDR3 residues: CASSKTSEGGDEQFF. The CDR3 DNA reads TGTGCCAGCAGTAAGACTAGCGAGGGTGGCGATGAGCAGTTCTTC.

The V gene is TRBV7-9, the J gene TRBJ1-1; no definite D call. Deletions cut 1 base from V and 11 bases from J, with 8 bases between. Germline CDR1 and CDR2: SEHNR and FQNEAQ (reference sequence). The CDR3 consists of 11 residues. The CDR3 loop reads CASSLGSGAFF. CDR3 coding DNA: TGTGCCAGCAGCTTAGGGTCCGGCGCTTTCTTT. Based on the CDR3 plus reference TRBV7-9 and TRBJ1-1, the full variable domain is DTGVSQNPRHKITKRGQNVTFRCDPISEHNRLYWYRQTLGQGPEFLTYFQNEAQLEKSRLLSDRFSAERPKGSFSTLEIQRTEQGDSAMYLCASSLGSGAFFGQGTRLTVV.

This clone turned up a few times. This chain uses TRBV7-9 with TRBJ2-5; D is ambiguous. The germline V gene encodes CDR1 SEHNR and CDR2 FQNEAQ (reference sequence). V shed 4 bases and J shed 4 bases, with 16 bases lying between them. The CDR3 covers 15 residues. CDR3 in amino acids: CASSSPGHEGETQYF. In DNA form, the CDR3 reads TGTGCCAGCAGCTCCCCGGGCCACGAAGGAGAGACCCAGTACTTC.

Only a few counts were recorded for this clone. The genes are TRBV7-3 and TRBJ2-5, with 7 bases aligning to TRBD1. Per the germline V gene, CDR1 is SGHTA and CDR2 is FQGTGA. The CDR3 is 16 residues long. The V segment lost 1 base and the J segment 4 bases; nucleotides outside the gene matches: 9. CDR3 nucleotide sequence: TGTGCCAGCAGCTTAAGGGGCCCCGACAGGGTAGAGACCCAGTACTTC. Amino acids: CASSLRGPDRVETQYF.

V gene TRBV3-1 (or the pseudogene TRBV3-2) combines with J gene TRBJ2-7; either TRBD1 or TRBD2 may supply D (5 bases each). This CDR3 comprises 13 residues. Germline loops: CDR1 LGHDT, CDR2 YNNKEL (reference sequence). Trimming cost V 6 bases and J 1 base, with 10 bases left between them. CDR3: CASRRGVSYEQYF. The CDR3 bases are TGTGCCAGCAGGAGGGGAGTGTCCTACGAGCAGTACTTC.

The chain joins TRBV6-5 to TRBJ2-7; D assignment may be TRBD1 or TRBD2 (5 bases each). CDR3 size: 11 residues. Per the germline V gene, CDR1 is MNHEY and CDR2 is SVGAGI. The V and J ends lost 6 bases and 5 bases respectively, with 8 bases between them. The CDR3 DNA is TGTGCCAGCAGCCAGGGAGACGAGCAGTACTTC. Translated: CASSQGDEQYF.

CDR3 nucleotide sequence: TGTGCCAGCCAGGGGGTAACTCCCTACGAGCAGTACTTC. The encoded protein is CASQGVTPYEQYF. The chain has TRBV5-6 and TRBJ2-7, with 7 bases matching TRBD1. This CDR3 has 13 amino acids. The V and J ends lost 7 bases and 2 bases, in that order; junction bases with no gene match: 6. Germline V gives CDR1 SGHDT, CDR2 YYEEEE.

The rearrangement links TRBV14 to TRBJ1-6; D remains unclear. V was clipped by 4 bases and J by 9 bases, with 13 bases between them. The CDR3 has 14 residues. Germline loops: CDR1 SGHDN, CDR2 FVKESK. DNA for the CDR3: TGTGCCAGCAGCCTCCCTATTGGTGCTTCACCCCTCCACTTT. It codes for CASSLPIGASPLHF.

This clone was counted between two and nine times. This rearrangement joins TRBV29-1 to TRBJ2-2, with 9 positions matching TRBD1. The germline CDR1 and CDR2 sequences are SQVTM and ANQGSEA. Trimming took 7 bases from V and 4 from J; bases not matched to a gene: 7. The length of the CDR3 is 14 residues. The CDR3 DNA reads TGCAGCGGGGGACAGGGAAGAGGCACCGGGGAGCTGTTTTTT. It translates to CSGGQGRGTGELFF.

This rearrangement joins TRBV27 to TRBJ2-6; D uncertain. CDR3 length: 15 residues. Germline V CDR1 and CDR2: MNHEY, SMNVEV (reference sequence). V lost 3 bases and J 0 bases, leaving 6 bases between the germline ends. The DNA for the CDR3 is TGTGCCAGCAGTTTCAAGGGCTCTGGGGCCAACGTCCTGACTTTC. Residues: CASSFKGSGANVLTF.

The rearrangement links TRBV4-1 to TRBJ1-3; D remains unclear. Trimming left V 3 bases short and J 8 bases short, with 20 bases between. The CDR3 consists of 16 residues. From germline, CDR1 is MGHRA and CDR2 YSYEKL. CDR3 DNA: TGCGCCAGCAGCCAGAGAGGGTGGGGAGGTACGGACACCATATATTTT. This translates into CASSQRGWGGTDTIYF.

The gene calls are TRBV18 and TRBJ2-6, with 7 bases matching TRBD1. V shed 5 bases, J shed 4 bases, and the junction held 11 bases outside the gene matches. The CDR3 has 17 amino acids. Germline CDR1 reads KGHSH; CDR2 reads LQKENI. Here the CDR3 reads CASSERQGSLGANVLTF. The CDR3 DNA reads as TGTGCCAGCTCAGAGCGACAGGGCTCGTTGGGGGCCAACGTCCTGACTTTC. Based on the CDR3 plus reference TRBV18 and TRBJ2-6, the full variable domain is NAGVMQNPRHLVRRRGQEARLRCSPMKGHSHVYWYRQLPEEGLKFMVYLQKENIIDESGMPKERFSAEFPKEGPSILRIQQVVRGDSAAYFCASSERQGSLGANVLTFGAGSRLTVL.

J is TRBJ1-1 and V is TRBV10-1; D might be TRBD1 (5 bases). CDR1 is WNHNN and CDR2 is SYGVQD in the germline V gene (reference sequence). The CDR3 totals 14 residues. V was pared by 3 bases and J by 3 bases, with 11 bases between. CDR3 bases: TGCGCCAGCAGTGAATCAGGGTCGGACACTGAAGCTTTCTTT. Amino acid sequence: CASSESGSDTEAFF.

CDR3 sequence: CASSIRLQSDYEQYF. CDR3 bases: TGTGCCAGTAGTATAAGATTACAGTCGGACTACGAGCAGTACTTC. The V gene is TRBV19, the J gene TRBJ2-7; D gene uncertain. The CDR3 consists of 15 residues. Trimming removed 2 bases from V and 3 bases from J, with 14 bases in between. Germline loops: CDR1 LNHDA, CDR2 SQIVND (reference sequence). Complete variable domain (other parts from reference TRBV19 and TRBJ2-7): DGGITQSPKYLFRKEGQNVTLSCEQNLNHDAMYWYRQDPGQGLRLIYYSQIVNDFQKGDIAEGYSVSREKKESFPLTVTSAQKNPTAFYLCASSIRLQSDYEQYFGPGTRLTVT.

V usage is TRBV24-1 and J usage is TRBJ2-5, with TRBD1 identical over 7 bases. CDR1 is KGHDR, CDR2 SFDVKD, per germline. The CDR3 has 15 residues. V lost 4 bases to trimming and J lost 2 bases; unmatched junction nucleotides: 6. CDR3 nucleotides: TGTGCCACCAGTGACTCCGGACAGGTACAAGAGACCCAGTACTTC. This gives the protein CATSDSGQVQETQYF.

In its sample, this clone was seen a few times. The chain's CDR3 is CASSIDDRVLSGNTIYF. For the CDR3, the DNA is TGTGCCAGTAGTATTGATGACAGGGTGTTGTCTGGAAACACCATATATTTT. The genes are TRBV19 and TRBJ1-3, with 7 nucleotides matching TRBD1. Per germline, CDR1 LNHDA and CDR2 SQIVND (reference sequence). CDR3 length equals 17 residues. J gave up 1 base and V 3 bases, and 9 bases lay outside the gene matches.

The rearrangement links TRBV21-1 to TRBJ2-2; the table gives TRBD1 as D, unverified against the DNA. TRBV21-1 represents a pseudogene. The CDR3 extends over 15 amino acids. In DNA form, the CDR3 reads TGTGCCAGCAGCGCCGGGACAGGGAACACCGGGGAGCTGTTTTTT. Translated: CASSAGTGNTGELFF.

The chain has TRBV2 and TRBJ2-5; D not certain. Trimming cost V 7 bases and J 2 bases, with 11 bases left between them. CDR3 length: 13 amino acids. Germline CDR1 reads SNHLY; CDR2 reads FYNNEI. The CDR3 is CASTLDLQETQYF. The DNA of the CDR3 is TGTGCCAGCACCCTAGACTTACAAGAGACCCAGTACTTC.